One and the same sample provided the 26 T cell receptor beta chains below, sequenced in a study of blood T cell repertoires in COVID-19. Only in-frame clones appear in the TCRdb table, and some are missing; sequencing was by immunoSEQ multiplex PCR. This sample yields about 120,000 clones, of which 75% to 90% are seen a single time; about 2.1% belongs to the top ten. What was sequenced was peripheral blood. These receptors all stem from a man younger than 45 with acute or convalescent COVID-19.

CDR3 coding DNA: TGCGCCAGCAGCTTGGACCCGGCGGATCAGCCCCAGCATTTT. It encodes CASSLDPADQPQHF. J is TRBJ1-5 and V is TRBV5-1; D is undetermined. V was cut by 0 bases and J by 5 bases, with 9 bases left in between. The CDR3 extends over 14 amino acids. The V gene's germline CDR1 is SGHRS and CDR2 YFSETQ.

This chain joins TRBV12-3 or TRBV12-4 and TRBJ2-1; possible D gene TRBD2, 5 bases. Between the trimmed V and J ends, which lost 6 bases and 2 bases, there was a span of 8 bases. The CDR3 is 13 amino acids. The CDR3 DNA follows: TGTGCCAGCAGACGGGAAACCTACAATGAGCAGTTCTTC. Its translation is CASRRETYNEQFF.

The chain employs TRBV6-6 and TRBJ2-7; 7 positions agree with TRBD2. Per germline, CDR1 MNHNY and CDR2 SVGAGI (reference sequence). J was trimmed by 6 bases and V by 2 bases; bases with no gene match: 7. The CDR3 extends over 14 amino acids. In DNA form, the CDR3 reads TGTGCCAGCAGTTACGGACTAGGGGTGAGCGAGCAGTACGTC. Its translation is CASSYGLGVSEQYV.

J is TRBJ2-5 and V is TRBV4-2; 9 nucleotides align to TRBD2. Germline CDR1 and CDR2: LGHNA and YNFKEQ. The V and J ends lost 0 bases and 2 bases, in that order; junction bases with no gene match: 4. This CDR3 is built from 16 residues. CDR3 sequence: CASSQETSGIQETQYF. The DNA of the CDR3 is TGTGCCAGCAGCCAAGAGACTAGCGGTATACAAGAGACCCAGTACTTC.

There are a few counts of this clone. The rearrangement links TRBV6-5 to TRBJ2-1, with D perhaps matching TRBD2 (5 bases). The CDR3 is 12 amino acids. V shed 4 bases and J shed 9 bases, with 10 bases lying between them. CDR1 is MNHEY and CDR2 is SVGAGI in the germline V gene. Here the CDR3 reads CASSFPAGEQFF. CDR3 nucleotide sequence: TGTGCCAGCAGTTTCCCGGCGGGTGAGCAGTTCTTC.

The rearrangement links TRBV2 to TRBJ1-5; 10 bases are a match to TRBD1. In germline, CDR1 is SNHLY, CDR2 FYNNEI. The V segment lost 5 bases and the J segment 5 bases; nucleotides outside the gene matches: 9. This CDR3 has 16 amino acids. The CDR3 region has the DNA TGTGCCAGCAGTCGGTACGGCGGGACAGGGGATCAGCCCCAGCATTTT. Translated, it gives CASSRYGGTGDQPQHF.

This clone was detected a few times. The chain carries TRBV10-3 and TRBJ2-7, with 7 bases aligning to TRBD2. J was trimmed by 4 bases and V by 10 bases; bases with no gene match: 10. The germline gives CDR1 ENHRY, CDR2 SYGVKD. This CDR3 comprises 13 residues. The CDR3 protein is CATSTSNGYEQYV. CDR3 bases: TGTGCCACCTCGACTAGCAATGGGTACGAGCAGTACGTC.

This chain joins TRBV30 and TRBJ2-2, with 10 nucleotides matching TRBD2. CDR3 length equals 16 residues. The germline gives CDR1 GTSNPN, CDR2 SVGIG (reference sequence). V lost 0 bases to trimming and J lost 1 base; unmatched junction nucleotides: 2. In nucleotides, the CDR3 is TGTGCCTGGAGTGTTATAGCGGGGGGGAACACCGGGGAGCTGTTTTTT. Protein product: CAWSVIAGGNTGELFF.

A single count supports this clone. Here the CDR3 DNA reads TGTGCCAGCGCGCCGGGACTAGCGGGGAATGAGCAGTTCTTC. This encodes CASAPGLAGNEQFF. The chain couples TRBV7-3 to TRBJ2-1, with 13 bases that match TRBD2. Germline V gives CDR1 SGHTA, CDR2 FQGTGA. V lost 8 bases to trimming and J lost 7 bases; unmatched junction nucleotides: 5. The CDR3 has 14 residues.

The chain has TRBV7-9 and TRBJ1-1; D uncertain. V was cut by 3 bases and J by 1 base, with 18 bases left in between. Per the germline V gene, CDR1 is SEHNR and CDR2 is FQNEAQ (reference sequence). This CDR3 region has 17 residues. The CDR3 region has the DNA TGTGCCAGCAGCTTCAGCCGGGTGGGAGACCGGAACACTGAAGCTTTCTTT. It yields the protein CASSFSRVGDRNTEAFF.

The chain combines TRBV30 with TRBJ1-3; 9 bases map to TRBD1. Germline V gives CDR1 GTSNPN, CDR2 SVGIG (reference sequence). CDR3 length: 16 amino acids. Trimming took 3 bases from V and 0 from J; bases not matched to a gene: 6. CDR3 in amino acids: CAWSRTGAYSGNTIYF. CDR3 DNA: TGTGCCTGGAGCCGGACAGGGGCCTACTCTGGAAACACCATATATTTT.

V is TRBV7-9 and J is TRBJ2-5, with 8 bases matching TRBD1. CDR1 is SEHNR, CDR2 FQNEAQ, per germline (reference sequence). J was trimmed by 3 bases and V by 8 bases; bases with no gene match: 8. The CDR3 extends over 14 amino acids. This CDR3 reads CASGDDRGEETQYF. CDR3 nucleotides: TGTGCCAGCGGAGATGACAGGGGTGAAGAGACCCAGTACTTC.

The CDR3 sequence is CASSTAGALRNEQFF. CDR3 nucleotide sequence: TGTGCCAGCAGCACAGCGGGGGCCCTTAGGAATGAGCAGTTCTTC. The V gene is TRBV9, the J gene TRBJ2-1; 8 bases align to TRBD2. V trimming: 4 bases; J trimming: 7 bases; junction bases outside the gene matches: 10. Germline V gene lookup returns CDR1 SGDLS and CDR2 YYNGEE. The CDR3 contains 15 residues. Supplemented by reference TRBV9 and TRBJ2-1, the full variable domain reads DSGVTQTPKHLITATGQRVTLRCSPRSGDLSVYWYQQSLDQGLQFLIQYYNGEERAKGNILERFSAQQFPDLHSELNLSSLELGDSALYFCASSTAGALRNEQFFGPGTRLTVL.

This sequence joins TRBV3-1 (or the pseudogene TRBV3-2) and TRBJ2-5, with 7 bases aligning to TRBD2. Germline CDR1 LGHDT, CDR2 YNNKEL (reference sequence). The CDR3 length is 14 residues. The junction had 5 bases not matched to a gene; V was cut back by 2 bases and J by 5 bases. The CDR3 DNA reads TGTGCCAGCAGCCAATCCTTTAGCGGGGAGACCCAGTACTTC. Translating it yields CASSQSFSGETQYF.

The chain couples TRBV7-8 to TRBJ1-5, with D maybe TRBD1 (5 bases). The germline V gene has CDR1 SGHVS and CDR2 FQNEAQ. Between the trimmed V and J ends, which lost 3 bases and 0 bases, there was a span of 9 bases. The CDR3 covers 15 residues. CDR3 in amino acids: CASSLGQFSNQPQHF. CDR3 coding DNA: TGTGCCAGCAGCTTGGGGCAGTTTAGCAATCAGCCCCAGCATTTT.

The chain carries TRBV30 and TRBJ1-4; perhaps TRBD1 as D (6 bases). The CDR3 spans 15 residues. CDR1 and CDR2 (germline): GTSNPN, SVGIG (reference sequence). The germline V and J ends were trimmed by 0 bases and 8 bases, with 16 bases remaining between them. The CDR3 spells CAWSVNGQGWEKLFF. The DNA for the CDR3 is TGTGCCTGGAGTGTAAACGGGCAGGGGTGGGAAAAACTGTTTTTT.

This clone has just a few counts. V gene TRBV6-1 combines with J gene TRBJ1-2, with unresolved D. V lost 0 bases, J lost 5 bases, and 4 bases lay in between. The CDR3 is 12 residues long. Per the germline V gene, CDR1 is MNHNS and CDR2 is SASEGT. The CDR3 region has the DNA TGTGCCAGCAGTGAAGCTTTATATGGCTACACCTTC. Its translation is CASSEALYGYTF.

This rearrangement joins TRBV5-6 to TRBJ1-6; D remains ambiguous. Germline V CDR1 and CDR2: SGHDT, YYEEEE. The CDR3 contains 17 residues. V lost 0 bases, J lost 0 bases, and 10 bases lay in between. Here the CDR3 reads CASSLGRESSYNSPLHF. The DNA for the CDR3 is TGTGCCAGCAGCTTGGGGAGGGAGAGCTCCTATAATTCACCCCTCCACTTT.

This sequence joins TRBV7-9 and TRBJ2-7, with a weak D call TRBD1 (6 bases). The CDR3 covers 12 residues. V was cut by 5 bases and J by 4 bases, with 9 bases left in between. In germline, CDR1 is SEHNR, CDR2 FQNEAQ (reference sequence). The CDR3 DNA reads TGTGCCAGCAGCCATGGACAGTACGAGCAGTACTTC. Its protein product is CASSHGQYEQYF.

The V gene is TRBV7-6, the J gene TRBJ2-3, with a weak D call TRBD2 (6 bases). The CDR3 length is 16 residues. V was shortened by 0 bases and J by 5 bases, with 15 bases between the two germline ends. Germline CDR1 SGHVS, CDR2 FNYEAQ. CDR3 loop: CASSLAAPGVGDTQYF. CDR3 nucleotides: TGTGCCAGCAGCTTAGCCGCCCCGGGAGTAGGAGATACGCAGTATTTT.

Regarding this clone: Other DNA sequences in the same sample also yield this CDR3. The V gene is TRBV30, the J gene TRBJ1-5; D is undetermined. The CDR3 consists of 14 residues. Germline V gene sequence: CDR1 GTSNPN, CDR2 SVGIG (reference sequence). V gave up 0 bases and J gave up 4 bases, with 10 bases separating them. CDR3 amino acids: CAWSVLGGNQPQHF. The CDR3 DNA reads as TGTGCCTGGAGTGTACTCGGAGGGAATCAGCCCCAGCATTTT.

The CDR3 DNA is TGTGCCAGCAGCCCCCCGGGATCGGCGGGGGGGCGGTTCTTGTACTTC. The encoded protein is CASSPPGSAGGRFLYF. The chain is built from TRBV3-1 (or the pseudogene TRBV3-2) and TRBJ2-7; 9 bases line up with TRBD2. J was trimmed by 12 bases and V by 4 bases; bases with no gene match: 19. The germline gives CDR1 LGHDT, CDR2 YNNKEL (reference sequence). CDR3 length: 16 amino acids.

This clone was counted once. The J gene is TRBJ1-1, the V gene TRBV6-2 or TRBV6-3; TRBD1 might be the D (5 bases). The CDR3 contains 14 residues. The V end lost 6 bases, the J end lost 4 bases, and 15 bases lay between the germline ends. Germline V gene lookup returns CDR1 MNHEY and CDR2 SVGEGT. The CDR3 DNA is TGTGCCAGCAGCCCAGCCAGGGCCGGCACTGAAGCTTTCTTT. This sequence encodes CASSPARAGTEAFF.

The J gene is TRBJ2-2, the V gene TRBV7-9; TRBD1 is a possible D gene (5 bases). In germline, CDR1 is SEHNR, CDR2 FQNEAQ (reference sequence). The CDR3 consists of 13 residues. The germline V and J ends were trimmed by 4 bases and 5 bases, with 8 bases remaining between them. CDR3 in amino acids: CASSYAGTGELFF. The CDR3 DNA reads TGTGCCAGCAGCTATGCAGGGACCGGGGAGCTGTTTTTT.

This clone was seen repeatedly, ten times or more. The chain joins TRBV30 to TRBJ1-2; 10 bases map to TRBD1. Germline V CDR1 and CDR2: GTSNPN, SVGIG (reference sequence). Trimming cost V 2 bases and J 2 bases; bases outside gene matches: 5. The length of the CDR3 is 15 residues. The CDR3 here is CAWSKGQGNNYGYTF. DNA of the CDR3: TGTGCCTGGAGTAAGGGACAGGGGAACAACTATGGCTACACCTTC. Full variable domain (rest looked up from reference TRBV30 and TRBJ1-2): SQTIHQWPATLVQPVGSPLSLECTVEGTSNPNLYWYRQAAGRGLQLLFYSVGIGQISSEVPQNLSASRPQDRQFILSSKKLLLSDSGFYLCAWSKGQGNNYGYTFGSGTRLTVV.

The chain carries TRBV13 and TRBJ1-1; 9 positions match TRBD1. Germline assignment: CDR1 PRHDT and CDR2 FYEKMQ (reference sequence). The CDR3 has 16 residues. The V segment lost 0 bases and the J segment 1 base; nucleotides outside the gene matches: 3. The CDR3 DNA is TGTGCCAGCAGCTTAGGGACGGACAGGGGGAACACTGAAGCTTTCTTT. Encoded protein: CASSLGTDRGNTEAFF. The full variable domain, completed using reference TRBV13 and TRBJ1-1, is AAGVIQSPRHLIKEKRETATLKCYPIPRHDTVYWYQQGPGQDPQFLISFYEKMQSDKGSIPDRFSAQQFSDYHSELNMSSLELGDSALYFCASSLGTDRGNTEAFFGQGTRLTVV.